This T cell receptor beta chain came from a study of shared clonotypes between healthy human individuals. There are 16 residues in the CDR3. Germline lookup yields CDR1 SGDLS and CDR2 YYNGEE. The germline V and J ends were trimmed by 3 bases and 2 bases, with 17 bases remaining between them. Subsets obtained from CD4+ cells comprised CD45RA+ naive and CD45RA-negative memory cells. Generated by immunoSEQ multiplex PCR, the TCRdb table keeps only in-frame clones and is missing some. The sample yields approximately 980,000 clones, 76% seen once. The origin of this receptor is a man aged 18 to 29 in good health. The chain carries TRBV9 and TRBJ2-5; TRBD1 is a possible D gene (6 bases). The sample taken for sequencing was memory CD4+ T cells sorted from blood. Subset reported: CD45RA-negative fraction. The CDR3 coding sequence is TGTGCCAGCAGCGCTTCCATCCGGGACAAACAAGAGACCCAGTACTTC. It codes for CASSASIRDKQETQYF.